This TCR beta chain was obtained from a study of T cell responses to AZD1222 COVID-19 vaccine. Study results and limitations: A mostly white British donor set with more females was recruited, and clonal diversity was possibly underestimated.

A note on this clone: Its antigen is not known.

Data came from immunoSEQ multiplex PCR; TCRdb stores just in-frame clones and leaves some out. The repertoire holds around 130,000 clones, with approximately 90% as singletons. Per the germline V gene, CDR1 is LNHDA and CDR2 is SQIVND (reference sequence). V was pared by 0 bases and J by 2 bases, with 12 bases between. The length of the CDR3 is 16 residues. V usage is TRBV19 and J usage is TRBJ2-3, with a weak D call TRBD2 (6 bases). Sequences were derived from peripheral blood, sampled on day 0 of AZD1222 vaccination. This receptor was taken from an adult in good health. This chain's CDR3 is CASSIDSGEPTDTQYF. The CDR3 DNA reads TGTGCCAGTAGTATAGATAGCGGAGAGCCCACAGATACGCAGTATTTT.